Below, one TCR beta chain is given with its context. Its antigen is unknown. This entry comes from a study of immune evolution from preneoplasia to lung adenocarcinoma. Study at large: HLA loss of heterozygosity: 7% AIS, over 12% MIA, more than 25% ADC, none AAH. The study, taken as a whole, reports: Top clone share appeared to fall from AAH through AIS, MIA, adenocarcinoma. Compared with EGFR-mutant or double wild-type lesions, KRAS-mutant nodules were more clonal.

The method was immunoSEQ multiplex PCR; TCRdb's version includes in-frame clones alone and lacks a portion of them. The data hold roughly 1,900 clones, with approximately 80% observed a single time. Per the germline V gene, CDR1 is SNHLY and CDR2 is FYNNEI. The CDR3 is made up of 13 amino acids. V was pared by 4 bases and J by 1 base, with 7 bases between. Material for sequencing was FFPE atypical adenomatous hyperplasia tissue from the lung. Described subset: atypical adenomatous hyperplasia (AAH), lung preneoplasia. V is TRBV2 and J is TRBJ1-1; D is uncertain. The sequence was obtained from a person aged 65-85 years with lung adenocarcinoma. The CDR3 reads CASSVQTNTEAFF. The CDR3 DNA reads as TGTGCCAGCAGTGTTCAGACGAACACTGAAGCTTTCTTT.